This T cell receptor beta chain was sequenced in a study of shared clonotypes between healthy human individuals. Study-level results: A reduction in generation probabilities was seen for non-shared clonotypes relative to those shared by all four donors. The expectation was that sequencing depth would affect clonotype sharing among donors.

About this clone itself: The target antigen is unknown.

J was trimmed by 2 bases and V by 5 bases; bases with no gene match: 5. Germline-derived CDR1 and CDR2 are SEHNR and FQNEAQ (reference sequence). The CDR3 sequence is 16 residues long. Libraries were prepared by immunoSEQ multiplex PCR; TCRdb keeps only in-frame clonotypes and omits some of them. The repertoire holds 1,400,000 or so clones, with less than 99% as singletons. Sequenced sample: naive CD4+ T cells sorted from blood. Stated subset: CD45RA+ positively selected. The rearrangement links TRBV7-9 to TRBJ2-5; the match to TRBD2 covers 13 bases. This clonotype originated in a man aged 25-45 years in good health. The CDR3 nucleotides read TGTGCCAGCAGCCTTGGACTAGCGGGAGCTCAAGAGACCCAGTACTTC. Amino acid sequence: CASSLGLAGAQETQYF.